This entry concerns a single T cell receptor (beta chain). The germline gives CDR1 DFQATT, CDR2 SNEGSKA (reference sequence). CDR3 length: 17 residues. V was clipped by 6 bases and J by 5 bases; unmatched bases: 17. Researchers took RNA transcripts and amplified the TCR beta CDR3 regions from them. RT-PCR in the first round (using the HTBI primer set) targeted the TCR CDR3. TCRdb reprocessed the multiplex PCR reads with MiXCR, giving one entry per CDR3 protein. The repertoire has roughly 580,000 distinct CDR3 sequences, around 46% of them found once; the top ten carry just under 8.5%. The record originates from a study of T cells in Graves' hyperthyroidism and ophthalmopathy.

J is TRBJ2-5 and V is TRBV20-1; 11 positions agree with TRBD2. The sequence was obtained from a woman between 18 and 29 years old with Graves' hyperthyroidism. Source material: peripheral blood or thyroid tissue (not recorded which). CDR3 DNA sequence: TGCAGTGCAACCTCGTCCCTGCTAGCGGGAGGTTGGGAGACCCAGTACTTC. Encoded protein: CSATSSLLAGGWETQYF.